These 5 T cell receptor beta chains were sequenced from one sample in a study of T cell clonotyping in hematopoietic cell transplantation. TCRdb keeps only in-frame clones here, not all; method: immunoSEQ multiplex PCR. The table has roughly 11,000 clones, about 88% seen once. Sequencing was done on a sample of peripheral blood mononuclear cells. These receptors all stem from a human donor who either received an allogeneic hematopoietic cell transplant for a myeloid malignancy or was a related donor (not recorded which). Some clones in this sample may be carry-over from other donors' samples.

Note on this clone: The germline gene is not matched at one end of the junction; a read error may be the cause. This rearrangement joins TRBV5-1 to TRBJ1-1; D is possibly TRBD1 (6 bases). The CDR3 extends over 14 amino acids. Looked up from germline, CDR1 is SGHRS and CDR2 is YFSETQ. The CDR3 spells CASSLEGGRAEAFF. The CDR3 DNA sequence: TGCGCCAGCAGCTTGGAAGGGGGTCGCGCTGAGGCTTTCTTT.

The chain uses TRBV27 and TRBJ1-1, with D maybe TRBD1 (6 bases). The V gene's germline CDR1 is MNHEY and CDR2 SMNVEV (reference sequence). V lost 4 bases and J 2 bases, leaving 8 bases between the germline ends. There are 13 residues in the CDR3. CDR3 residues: CASSSQGNTEAFF. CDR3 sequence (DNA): TGTGCCAGCAGTTCACAGGGAAACACTGAAGCTTTCTTT.

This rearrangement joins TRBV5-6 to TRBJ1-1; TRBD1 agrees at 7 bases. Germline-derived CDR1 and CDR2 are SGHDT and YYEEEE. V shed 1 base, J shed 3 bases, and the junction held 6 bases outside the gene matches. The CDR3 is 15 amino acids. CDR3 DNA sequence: TGTGCCAGCAGCTTGTATCGCAGGGGGGACACTGAAGCTTTCTTT. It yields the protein CASSLYRRGDTEAFF.

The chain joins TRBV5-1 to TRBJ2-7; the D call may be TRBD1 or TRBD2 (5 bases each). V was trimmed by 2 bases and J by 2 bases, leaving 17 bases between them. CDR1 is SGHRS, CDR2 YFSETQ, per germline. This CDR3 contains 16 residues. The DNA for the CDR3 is TGCGCCAGCAGCTTAGGGCCTCCTGGGACCCCCTACGAGCAGTACTTC. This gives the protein CASSLGPPGTPYEQYF.

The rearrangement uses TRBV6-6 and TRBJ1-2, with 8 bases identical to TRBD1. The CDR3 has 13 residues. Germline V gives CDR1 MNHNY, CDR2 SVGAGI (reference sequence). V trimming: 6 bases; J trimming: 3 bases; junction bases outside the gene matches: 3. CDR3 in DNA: TGTGCCAGCAGCTTGGACAGGGACTATGGCTACACCTTC. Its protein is CASSLDRDYGYTF.